These 2 T cell receptor beta chains were all obtained from the same sample, sequenced in a study of CD8+CD57+ T cells in acquired aplastic anemia. CDR3 and TCR beta VDJ profiling relied on genomic DNA as the template. TCRdb called the reads again in MiXCR, with one record for every CDR3 protein. The sample consists of under 150,000 distinct CDR3 sequences, 41% of them appearing once. The sequenced material came from sorted CD4+, CD8+, or CD8+CD57+ T cells (not recorded which) from PBMCs. These receptor sequences come from a human donor in good health, serving as a control.

This clonotype has at least ten counts. This chain connects TRBV19 to TRBJ2-1; TRBD2 matches at 16 bases. Germline V gene lookup returns CDR1 LNHDA and CDR2 SQIVND (reference sequence). The V and J ends lost 4 bases and 15 bases, in that order; junction bases with no gene match: 12. This CDR3 contains 16 residues. CDR3 in amino acids: CASSTEPGTSGRATFF. The CDR3 nucleotides are TGTGCCAGTAGTACCGAACCCGGGACTAGCGGGAGGGCCACGTTCTTC. Full variable domain (missing parts from reference TRBV19 and TRBJ2-1): DGGITQSPKYLFRKEGQNVTLSCEQNLNHDAMYWYRQDPGQGLRLIYYSQIVNDFQKGDIAEGYSVSREKKESFPLTVTSAQKNPTAFYLCASSTEPGTSGRATFFGPGTRLTVL.

Worth noting for this clonotype: This clone may be a read error of a much larger clone one base away. This chain joins TRBV12-3 or TRBV12-4 and TRBJ1-1, with unresolved D. The CDR3 covers 14 residues. V lost 3 bases and J lost 6, with 14 bases in between. Written as DNA, the CDR3 is TGTGCCAGCAGTTTTGCCCGATGGGCATCTGAAGCTTTCTTT. Translation: CASSFARWASEAFF.